These T cell receptor beta chains were read from a single sample in a study of early T cells in non-severe SARS-CoV-2 infection. TCRdb used MiXCR to reprocess the 5' RACE reads, holding one entry per CDR3 protein. The sample yields 55,000 to 70,000 distinct CDR3 sequences, 10% to 15% seen once. The sequenced material came from whole blood. The receptors here all came from an adult who was a healthcare worker with PCR-confirmed SARS-CoV-2 infection or an uninfected control (not recorded which). Each CDR3 is given with its conserved first and last residue. A D gene is named only where the DNA matches it firmly. Expanded clones get a size class; other rows say once, few or many, or leave the size out.

d_call	clone_size	v_call	j_call	cdr3_aa	cdr3_nt
TRBD1	few	TRBV29-1	TRBJ1-1	CSAQGTGGTEAFF	TGCAGCGCCCAAGGGACAGGGGGGACTGAAGCTTTCTTT
.	few	TRBV7-2	TRBJ2-1	CASSNIRDDEQFF	TGTGCCAGCAGCAACATCAGAGACGATGAGCAGTTCTTC
.	.	TRBV10-3	TRBJ1-2	CAARGAFEGYTF	TGTGCCGCACGCGGGGCCTTTGAGGGCTACACCTTC
.	few	TRBV6-4	TRBJ2-3	CASSGTNTDTQYF	TGTGCCAGCAGTGGGACAAACACAGATACGCAGTATTTT
.	.	TRBV2	TRBJ2-6	CASSVDRPSHSGANVLTF	TGTGCCAGCAGTGTCGACAGGCCTTCTCACTCTGGGGCCAACGTCCTGACTTTC
.	.	TRBV7-2	TRBJ1-2	CASSLLLIDYGYTF	TGTGCCAGCAGCTTACTGTTGATTGACTATGGCTACACCTTC
.	.	TRBV29-1	TRBJ2-4	CSVDRAGDNIQYF	TGCAGCGTTGACAGGGCCGGAGACAATATTCAGTACTTC
.	.	TRBV29-1	TRBJ2-1	CSAKGPLSSYNEQFF	TGCAGCGCAAAGGGACCTCTGAGCTCCTACAATGAGCAGTTCTTC
TRBD2	few	TRBV2	TRBJ2-1	CASRAEGLPGNEQFF	TGTGCCAGCCGGGCGGAGGGACTACCTGGGAATGAGCAGTTCTTC
TRBD2	.	TRBV30	TRBJ2-2	CAWSVVAGGPNTGELFF	TGTGCCTGGAGTGTGGTAGCGGGGGGACCGAACACCGGGGAGCTGTTTTTT
.	once	TRBV12-3/TRBV12-4	TRBJ2-3	CASSFPEGVGTDTQYF	TGTGCCAGCAGTTTCCCCGAGGGAGTAGGGACAGATACGCAGTATTTT
TRBD1	few	TRBV2	TRBJ1-1	CASSVRTGGTEAFF	TGTGCCAGCAGCGTACGGACAGGGGGTACTGAAGCTTTCTTT
TRBD2	few	TRBV7-8	TRBJ2-5	CASSLANSGREETQYF	TGTGCCAGCAGCTTAGCCAATAGCGGGAGGGAGGAGACCCAGTACTTC
.	.	TRBV12-3/TRBV12-4	TRBJ2-1	CASTSSVDGQFF	TGTGCCAGCACCTCGTCCGTTGATGGGCAGTTCTTC
.	few	TRBV12-3/TRBV12-4	TRBJ1-5	CASSTDRQPQHF	TGTGCCAGCAGTACCGACAGACAGCCCCAGCATTTT
TRBD2	.	TRBV20-1	TRBJ2-1	CSTLAGGPSGEQFF	TGCAGTACGCTGGCGGGAGGGCCCTCCGGTGAGCAGTTCTTC
.	few	TRBV6-6	TRBJ2-7	CASSYSAGYEQYF	TGTGCCAGCAGTTACTCTGCGGGGTACGAGCAGTACTTC
.	many	TRBV3-1	TRBJ1-1	CASSQDGGGGTEAFF	TGTGCCAGCAGCCAGGATGGGGGGGGAGGCACTGAAGCTTTCTTT
.	.	TRBV5-1	TRBJ2-3	CASSAGPVTDTQYF	TGCGCCAGCAGCGCCGGACCCGTCACAGATACGCAGTATTTT
.	.	TRBV29-1	TRBJ1-1	CSTNNGGTEAFF	TGCAGCACAAACAACGGGGGCACTGAAGCTTTCTTT
.	few	TRBV5-4	TRBJ2-5	CASSLARQGQETQYF	TGTGCCAGCAGCTTGGCCCGGCAGGGCCAAGAGACCCAGTACTTC
.	many	TRBV19	TRBJ2-1	CATTAGEGGNEQFF	TGTGCCACCACCGCCGGCGAGGGGGGCAATGAGCAGTTCTTC
TRBD1	many	TRBV7-3	TRBJ1-1	CASSITGVSGTEAFF	TGTGCCAGCAGCATTACAGGGGTGAGCGGCACTGAAGCTTTCTTT
.	many	TRBV19	TRBJ1-5	CASSIAQGSNQPQHF	TGTGCCAGTAGTATCGCCCAGGGGTCCAATCAGCCCCAGCATTTT
TRBD1	few	TRBV7-8	TRBJ1-1	CASSVLQGMNTEAFF	TGTGCCAGCAGCGTCTTACAGGGGATGAACACTGAAGCTTTCTTT
.	.	TRBV4-1	TRBJ1-6	CASSQPEAVGNSPLHF	TGCGCCAGCAGCCAACCTGAGGCAGTCGGTAATTCACCCCTCCACTTT
TRBD1	.	TRBV7-9	TRBJ1-4	CASSRGTAEKLFF	TGTGCCAGCAGCCGGGGGACAGCTGAAAAACTGTTTTTT
TRBD1	few	TRBV28	TRBJ2-1	CASTDRANEQFF	TGTGCCAGCACAGACAGGGCGAATGAGCAGTTCTTC
TRBD1	many	TRBV5-6	TRBJ2-7	CASSRRQGYEQYF	TGTGCCAGCAGTCGTCGACAGGGGTACGAGCAGTACTTC
.	many	TRBV11-2	TRBJ2-7	CASSLAPGYEQYF	TGTGCCAGCAGCTTAGCCCCGGGATACGAGCAGTACTTC
.	few	TRBV3-1	TRBJ2-7	CASSPFGGLRDEQYF	TGTGCCAGCAGCCCTTTCGGGGGGCTTAGGGACGAGCAGTACTTC
.	.	TRBV3-1	TRBJ2-7	CASSHQDPYEQYF	TGTGCCAGCAGCCACCAGGACCCCTACGAGCAGTACTTC
TRBD1	.	TRBV12-3/TRBV12-4	TRBJ1-2	CASSPALGQGQELGYTF	TGTGCCAGCAGCCCTGCGTTGGGACAGGGACAGGAATTGGGCTACACCTTC
TRBD2	.	TRBV4-1	TRBJ2-3	CASSQDFEKRGVTDTQYF	TGCGCCAGCAGCCAAGACTTCGAAAAGCGGGGGGTCACAGATACGCAGTATTTT
.	few	TRBV4-1	TRBJ1-1	CASSQGFGAFF	TGCGCCAGCAGCCAAGGGTTTGGAGCTTTCTTT
TRBD1	once	TRBV3-1	TRBJ2-2	CASSQLGQGLTGELFF	TGTGCCAGCAGCCAACTGGGACAGGGTCTAACCGGGGAGCTGTTTTTT
.	once	TRBV18	TRBJ2-1	CASSPGPLKFF	TGTGCCAGCTCACCGGGACCCCTTAAGTTCTTC
.	few	TRBV5-4	TRBJ2-7	CASSSGGSYEQYF	TGTGCCAGCAGCTCCGGAGGGTCCTACGAGCAGTACTTC
.	many	TRBV12-2	TRBJ2-2	CASHHSRDRGKRELFF	TGTGCAAGTCATCACTCTAGGGACAGGGGGAAAAGGGAGCTGTTTTTT
.	few	TRBV7-9	TRBJ2-7	CASSLNGGEQYF	TGTGCCAGCAGCTTAAATGGGGGCGAGCAGTACTTC
TRBD1	.	TRBV2	TRBJ1-1	CASTRTGDFFTEAFF	TGTGCCAGCACCCGGACAGGGGATTTTTTCACTGAAGCTTTCTTT
TRBD1	few	TRBV7-9	TRBJ1-4	CASSLGQGRYEKLFF	TGTGCCAGCAGCTTAGGACAGGGGCGATATGAAAAACTGTTTTTT
TRBD2	.	TRBV7-2	TRBJ2-1	CASSQRAGGLYNEQFF	TGTGCCAGCAGTCAAAGAGCGGGGGGGCTGTACAATGAGCAGTTCTTC
TRBD2	.	TRBV10-3	TRBJ2-3	CAISKGLAGDTQYF	TGTGCCATCAGTAAGGGACTAGCGGGAGATACGCAGTATTTT
TRBD2	.	TRBV2	TRBJ2-3	CASASGSWSDTQYF	TGTGCCAGCGCTAGCGGGAGTTGGTCAGATACGCAGTATTTT
.	.	TRBV7-9	TRBJ1-2	CASSLGIHQYGYTF	TGTGCCAGCAGCTTAGGCATACACCAATATGGCTACACCTTC
TRBD1	.	TRBV11-2	TRBJ2-3	CASSLSSLRGNTQYF	TGTGCCAGCAGCTTAAGTTCCCTCAGGGGGAATACGCAGTATTTT
.	.	TRBV30	TRBJ2-1	CAWQLKGQSRGNEQFF	TGTGCCTGGCAATTAAAAGGACAGTCTCGAGGGAATGAGCAGTTCTTC
.	.	TRBV10-3	TRBJ1-1	CAISETTEAFF	TGTGCCATCAGTGAAACGACTGAAGCTTTCTTT